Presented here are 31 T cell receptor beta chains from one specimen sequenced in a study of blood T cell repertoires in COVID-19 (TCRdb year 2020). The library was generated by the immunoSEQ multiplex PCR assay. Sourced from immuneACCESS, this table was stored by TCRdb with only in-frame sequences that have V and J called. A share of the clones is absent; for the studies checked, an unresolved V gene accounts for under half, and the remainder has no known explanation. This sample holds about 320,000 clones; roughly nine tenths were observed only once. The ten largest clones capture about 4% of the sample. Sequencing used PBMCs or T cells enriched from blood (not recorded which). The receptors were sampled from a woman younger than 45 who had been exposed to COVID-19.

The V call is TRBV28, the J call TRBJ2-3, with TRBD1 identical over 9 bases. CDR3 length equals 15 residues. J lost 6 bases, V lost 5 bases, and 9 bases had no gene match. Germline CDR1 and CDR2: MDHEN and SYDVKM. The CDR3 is CASSEGTGRSDTQYF. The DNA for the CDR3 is TGTGCCAGCAGTGAGGGGACAGGGAGGTCGGATACGCAGTATTTT.

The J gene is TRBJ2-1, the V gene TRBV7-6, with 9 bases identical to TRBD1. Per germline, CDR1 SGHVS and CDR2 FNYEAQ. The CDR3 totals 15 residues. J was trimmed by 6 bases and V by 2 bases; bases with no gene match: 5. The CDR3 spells CASSLHRGRGNEQFF. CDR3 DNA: TGTGCCAGCAGCTTACACAGGGGGCGAGGCAATGAGCAGTTCTTC.

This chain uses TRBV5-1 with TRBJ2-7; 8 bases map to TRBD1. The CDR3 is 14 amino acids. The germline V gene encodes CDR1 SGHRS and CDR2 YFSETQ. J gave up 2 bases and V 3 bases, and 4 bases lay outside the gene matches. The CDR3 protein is CASSYQGATYEQYF. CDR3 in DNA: TGCGCCAGCAGCTATCAGGGGGCAACCTACGAGCAGTACTTC.

CDR3 loop: CASRRGLDTEAFF. CDR3 nucleotides: TGTGCCAGCAGGCGGGGCCTCGACACTGAAGCTTTCTTT. This rearrangement joins TRBV2 to TRBJ1-1, with D tentatively TRBD1 (5 bases). This CDR3 has 13 amino acids. V lost 6 bases and J 3 bases, leaving 11 bases between the germline ends. Germline CDR1 SNHLY, CDR2 FYNNEI.

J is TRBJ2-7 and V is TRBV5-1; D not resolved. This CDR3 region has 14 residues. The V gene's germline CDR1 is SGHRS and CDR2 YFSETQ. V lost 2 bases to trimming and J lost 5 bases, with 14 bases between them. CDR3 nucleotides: TGCGCCAGCAGCTTAAGCCGTCGAATCGACGAGCAGTACTTC. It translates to CASSLSRRIDEQYF.

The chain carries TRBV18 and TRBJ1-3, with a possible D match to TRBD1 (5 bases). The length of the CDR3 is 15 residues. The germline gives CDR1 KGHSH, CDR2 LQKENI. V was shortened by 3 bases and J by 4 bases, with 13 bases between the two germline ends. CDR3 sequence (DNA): TGTGCCAGCTCACCCAGGGCCCCGAGGGGAAACACCATATATTTT. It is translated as CASSPRAPRGNTIYF.

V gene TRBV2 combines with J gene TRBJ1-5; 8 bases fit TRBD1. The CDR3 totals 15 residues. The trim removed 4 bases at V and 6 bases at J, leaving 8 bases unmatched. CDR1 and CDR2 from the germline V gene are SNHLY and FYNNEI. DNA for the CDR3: TGTGCCAGCAGTGCAACAGGGGGTTTCGGTCAGCCCCAGCATTTT. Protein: CASSATGGFGQPQHF.

CDR3 nucleotide sequence: TGTGCCAGCAGCCGGGACACCCCCAATTCACCCCTCCACTTT. This encodes CASSRDTPNSPLHF. The genes are TRBV7-9 and TRBJ1-6, with D possibly being TRBD1 (6 bases). There are 14 residues in the CDR3. V dropped 5 bases and J dropped 7 bases, with 12 bases sitting between them. Germline values: CDR1 SEHNR, CDR2 FQNEAQ (reference sequence).

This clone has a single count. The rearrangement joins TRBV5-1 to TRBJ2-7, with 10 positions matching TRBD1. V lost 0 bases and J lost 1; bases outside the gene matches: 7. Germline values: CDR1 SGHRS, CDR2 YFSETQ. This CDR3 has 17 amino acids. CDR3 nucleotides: TGCGCCAGCAGCTTGGAGATGGGGGACAGGGGTTCCTACGAGCAGTACTTC. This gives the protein CASSLEMGDRGSYEQYF.

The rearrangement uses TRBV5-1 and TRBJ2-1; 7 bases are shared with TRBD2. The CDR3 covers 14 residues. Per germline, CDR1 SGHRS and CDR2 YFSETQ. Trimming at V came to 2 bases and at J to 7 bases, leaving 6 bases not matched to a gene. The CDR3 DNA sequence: TGCGCCAGCAGCTTAGAAGCGGGGATGAATGAGCAGTTCTTC. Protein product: CASSLEAGMNEQFF. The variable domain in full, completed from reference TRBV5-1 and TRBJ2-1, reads KAGVTQTPRYLIKTRGQQVTLSCSPISGHRSVSWYQQTPGQGLQFLFEYFSETQRNKGNFPGRFSGRQFSNSRSEMNVSTLELGDSALYLCASSLEAGMNEQFFGPGTRLTVL.

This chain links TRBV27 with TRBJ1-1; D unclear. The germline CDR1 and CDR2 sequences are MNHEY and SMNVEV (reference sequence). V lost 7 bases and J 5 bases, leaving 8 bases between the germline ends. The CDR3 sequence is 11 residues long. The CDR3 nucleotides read TGTGCCAGCATCGGGTTTACTGAAGCTTTCTTT. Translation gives CASIGFTEAFF.

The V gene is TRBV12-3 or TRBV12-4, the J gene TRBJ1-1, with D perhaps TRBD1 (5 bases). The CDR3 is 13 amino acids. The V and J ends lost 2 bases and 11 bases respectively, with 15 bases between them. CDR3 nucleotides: TGTGCCAGCAGTTTATTACCAGGGCTTGGGGCTTTCTTT. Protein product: CASSLLPGLGAFF.

This chain's CDR3 is CASSPSGGINIQYF. The CDR3 DNA sequence: TGTGCCAGCAGTCCTAGCGGGGGAATAAACATTCAGTACTTC. The V gene is TRBV7-9, the J gene TRBJ2-4; 10 positions agree with TRBD2. The V gene end was trimmed by 6 bases and the J gene end by 6 bases; junction bases not matched to a gene: 5. CDR1 and CDR2 from the germline V gene are SEHNR and FQNEAQ (reference sequence). This CDR3 spans 14 amino acids.

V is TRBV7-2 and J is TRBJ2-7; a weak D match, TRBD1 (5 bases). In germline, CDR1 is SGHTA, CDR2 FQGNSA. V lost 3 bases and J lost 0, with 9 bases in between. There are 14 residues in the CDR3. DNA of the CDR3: TGTGCCAGCAGCTTGGGGCAGAACTCCTACGAGCAGTACTTC. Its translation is CASSLGQNSYEQYF. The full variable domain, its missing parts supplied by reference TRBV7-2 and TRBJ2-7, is GAGVSQSPSNKVTEKGKDVELRCDPISGHTALYWYRQSLGQGLEFLIYFQGNSAPDKSGLPSDRFSAERTGGSVSTLTIQRTQQEDSAVYLCASSLGQNSYEQYFGPGTRLTVT.

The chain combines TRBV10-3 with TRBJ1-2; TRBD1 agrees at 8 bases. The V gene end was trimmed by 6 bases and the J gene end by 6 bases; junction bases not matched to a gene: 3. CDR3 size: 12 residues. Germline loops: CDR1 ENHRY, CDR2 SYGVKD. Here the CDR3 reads CAISKTGDGYTF. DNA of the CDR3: TGTGCCATCAGCAAGACAGGGGATGGCTACACCTTC.

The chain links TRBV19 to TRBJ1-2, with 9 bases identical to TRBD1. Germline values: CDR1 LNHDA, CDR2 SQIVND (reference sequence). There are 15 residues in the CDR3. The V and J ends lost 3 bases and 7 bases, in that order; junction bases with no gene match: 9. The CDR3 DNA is TGTGCCAGTAGTATCGGGGACAGGGTTCTCGGTGGCTACACCTTC. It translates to CASSIGDRVLGGYTF. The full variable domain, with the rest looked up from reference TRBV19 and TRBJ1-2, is DGGITQSPKYLFRKEGQNVTLSCEQNLNHDAMYWYRQDPGQGLRLIYYSQIVNDFQKGDIAEGYSVSREKKESFPLTVTSAQKNPTAFYLCASSIGDRVLGGYTFGSGTRLTVV.

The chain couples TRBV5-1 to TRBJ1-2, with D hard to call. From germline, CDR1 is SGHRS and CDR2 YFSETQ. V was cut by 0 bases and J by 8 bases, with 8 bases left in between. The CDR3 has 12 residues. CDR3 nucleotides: TGCGCCAGCAGCTTGGACGGAGGGGGCTACACCTTC. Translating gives CASSLDGGGYTF.

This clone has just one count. The CDR3: CSVRDRRGSPLHF. The CDR3 nucleotides are TGCAGCGTCCGGGACAGGCGCGGTTCACCCCTCCACTTT. This sequence joins TRBV29-1 and TRBJ1-6; 8 bases are a match to TRBD1. From germline, CDR1 is SQVTM and CDR2 ANQGSEA. The CDR3 has 13 amino acids. The V gene end was trimmed by 6 bases and the J gene end by 9 bases; junction bases not matched to a gene: 7.

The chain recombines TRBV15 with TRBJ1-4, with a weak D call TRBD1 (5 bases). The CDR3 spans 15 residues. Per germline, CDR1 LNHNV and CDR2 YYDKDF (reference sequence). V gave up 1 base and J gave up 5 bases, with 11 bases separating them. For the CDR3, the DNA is TGTGCCACCAGCAGAGCGCGGCAGGGAAATGAAAAACTGTTTTTT. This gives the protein CATSRARQGNEKLFF.

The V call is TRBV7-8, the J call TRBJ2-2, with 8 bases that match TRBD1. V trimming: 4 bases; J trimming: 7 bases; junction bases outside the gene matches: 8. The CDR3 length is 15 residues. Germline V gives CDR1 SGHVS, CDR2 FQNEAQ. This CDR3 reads CASSSTGAAGGELFF. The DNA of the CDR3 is TGTGCCAGCAGCTCGACAGGGGCGGCGGGCGGGGAGCTGTTTTTT.

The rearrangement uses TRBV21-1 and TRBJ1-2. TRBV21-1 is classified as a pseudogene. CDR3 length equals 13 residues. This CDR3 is CASNPTHNGGYTF. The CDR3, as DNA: TGTGCCAGCAACCCCACCCATAACGGTGGCTACACCTTC.

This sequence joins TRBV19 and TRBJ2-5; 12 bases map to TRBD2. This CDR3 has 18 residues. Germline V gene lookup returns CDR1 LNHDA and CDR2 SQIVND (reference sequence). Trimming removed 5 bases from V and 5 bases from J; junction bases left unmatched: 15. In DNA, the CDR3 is TGTGCCAGTAGTCAACGGCGACTAGCGGGGGCTAGGAGGGAGACCCAGTACTTC. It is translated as CASSQRRLAGARRETQYF.

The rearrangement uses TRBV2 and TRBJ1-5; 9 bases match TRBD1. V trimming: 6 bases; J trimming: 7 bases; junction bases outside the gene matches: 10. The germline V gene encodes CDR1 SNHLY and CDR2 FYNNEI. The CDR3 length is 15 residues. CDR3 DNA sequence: TGTGCCAGCAGCGCTGGACAGGGGTTGGACCAGCCCCAGCATTTT. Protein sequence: CASSAGQGLDQPQHF.

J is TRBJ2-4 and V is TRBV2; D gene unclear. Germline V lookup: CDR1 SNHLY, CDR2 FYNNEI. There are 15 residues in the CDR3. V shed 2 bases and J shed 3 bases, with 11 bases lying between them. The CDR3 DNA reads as TGTGCCAGCAGTGAATCCAGGATAATCAAAAACATTCAGTACTTC. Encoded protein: CASSESRIIKNIQYF.

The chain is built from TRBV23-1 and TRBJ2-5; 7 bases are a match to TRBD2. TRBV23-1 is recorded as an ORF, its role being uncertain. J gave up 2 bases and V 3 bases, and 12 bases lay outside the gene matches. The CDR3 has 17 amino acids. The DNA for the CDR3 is TGCGCCAGCAGTCATAAGCAAGGAGCGGGAACTCAAGAGACCCAGTACTTC. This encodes CASSHKQGAGTQETQYF.

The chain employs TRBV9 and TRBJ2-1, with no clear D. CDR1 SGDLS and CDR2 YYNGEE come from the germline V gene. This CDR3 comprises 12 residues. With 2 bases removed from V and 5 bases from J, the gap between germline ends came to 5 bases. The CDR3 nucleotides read TGTGCCAGCAGCGTCTTTGACAATGAGCAGTTCTTC. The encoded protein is CASSVFDNEQFF.

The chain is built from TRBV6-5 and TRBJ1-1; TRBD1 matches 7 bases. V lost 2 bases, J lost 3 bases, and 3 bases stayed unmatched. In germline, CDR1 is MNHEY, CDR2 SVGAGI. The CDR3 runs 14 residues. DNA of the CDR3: TGTGCCAGCAGTTACAAAGGGGGCTACACTGAAGCTTTCTTT. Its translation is CASSYKGGYTEAFF.

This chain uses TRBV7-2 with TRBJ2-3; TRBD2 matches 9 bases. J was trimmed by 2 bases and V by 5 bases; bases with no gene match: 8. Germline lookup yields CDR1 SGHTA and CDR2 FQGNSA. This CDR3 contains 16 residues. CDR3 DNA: TGTGCCAGCAGCGTACAAAGCGGGGGGTTCACAGATACGCAGTATTTT. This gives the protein CASSVQSGGFTDTQYF.

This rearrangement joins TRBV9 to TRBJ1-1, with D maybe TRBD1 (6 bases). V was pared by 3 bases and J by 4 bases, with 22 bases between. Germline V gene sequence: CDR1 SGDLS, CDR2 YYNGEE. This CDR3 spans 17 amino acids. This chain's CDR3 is CASSAAFTQGYGTEAFF. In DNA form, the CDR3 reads TGTGCCAGCAGCGCCGCATTTACACAGGGATACGGCACTGAAGCTTTCTTT.

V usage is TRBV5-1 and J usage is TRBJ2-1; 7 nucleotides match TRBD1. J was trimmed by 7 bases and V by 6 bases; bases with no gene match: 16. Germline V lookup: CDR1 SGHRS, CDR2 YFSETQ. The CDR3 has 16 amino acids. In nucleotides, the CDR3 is TGCGCCAGCACCTCATCGACAGGGATGTACAAGAATGAGCAGTTCTTC. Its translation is CASTSSTGMYKNEQFF. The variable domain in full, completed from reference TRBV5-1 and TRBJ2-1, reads KAGVTQTPRYLIKTRGQQVTLSCSPISGHRSVSWYQQTPGQGLQFLFEYFSETQRNKGNFPGRFSGRQFSNSRSEMNVSTLELGDSALYLCASTSSTGMYKNEQFFGPGTRLTVL.

The CDR3 region is CASSVQGEYTEAFF. The DNA of the CDR3 is TGTGCCAGCAGCGTACAGGGGGAATACACTGAAGCTTTCTTT. The V call is TRBV5-6, the J call TRBJ1-1, with 8 bases identical to TRBD1. V trimming: 4 bases; J trimming: 3 bases; junction bases outside the gene matches: 5. Germline V gene sequence: CDR1 SGHDT, CDR2 YYEEEE. This CDR3 comprises 14 residues.